This entry describes one T cell receptor (beta chain). Unmatched junction bases numbered 13, after V lost 1 base and J lost 5 bases. The CDR3 has 18 amino acids. From germline, CDR1 is SQVTM and CDR2 ANQGSEA. These data originate in a study of control samples from healthy donors and cancer patients. Sequenced by immunoSEQ multiplex PCR; TCRdb stores in-frame clones only, minus some. Altogether over 100,000 clones are present, about 89% being singletons, with the ten largest covering around 17%. This clonotype originated in a woman aged 50 to 60 in good health. What was sequenced was blood. V gene TRBV29-1 combines with J gene TRBJ2-5, with 13 bases fitting TRBD2. The CDR3 DNA reads as TGCAGCGTTGAAGTGCCCGCGGGACTAGCGGGGATTTGGGAGACCCAGTACTTC. Translation gives CSVEVPAGLAGIWETQYF. Together with reference TRBV29-1 and TRBJ2-5, the CDR3 gives the full variable domain: SAVISQKPSRDICQRGTSLTIQCQVDSQVTMMFWYRQQPGQSLTLIATANQGSEATYESGFVIDKFPISRPNLTFSTLTVSNMSPEDSSIYLCSVEVPAGLAGIWETQYFGPGTRLLVL.